This TCR beta chain was retrieved from a study of OX40 agonist ivuxolimab in advanced cancers. Germline V gene data show CDR1 as SGHTA and CDR2 as FQGNSA. CDR3 length: 16 amino acids. The V segment lost 3 bases and the J segment 7 bases; nucleotides outside the gene matches: 7. Using immunoSEQ multiplex PCR, the repertoire was profiled, and TCRdb retains in-frame clones only, with some absent. The sample includes approximately 52,000 clones, about 85% of them seen just once. The sample consisted of CD4+ or CD8+ T cells sorted from blood, taken in a trial of the OX40 agonist ivuxolimab. The V gene is TRBV7-2, the J gene TRBJ2-1; 12 bases map to TRBD2. This TCR derives from an adult with an advanced solid tumor such as melanoma, head and neck, liver or kidney cancer. CDR3 region: CASSLTSGSSGNEQFF. CDR3 coding DNA: TGTGCCAGCAGCTTGACTAGCGGGAGCTCCGGGAATGAGCAGTTCTTC. Filled out from reference TRBV7-2 and TRBJ2-1, the complete variable domain reads GAGVSQSPSNKVTEKGKDVELRCDPISGHTALYWYRQSLGQGLEFLIYFQGNSAPDKSGLPSDRFSAERTGGSVSTLTIQRTQQEDSAVYLCASSLTSGSSGNEQFFGPGTRLTVL.